Included here is one T cell receptor beta chain sequence, with context. Its matching antigen is unknown. The data originate from a study of T cells after yellow fever vaccination. In making TCR cDNA, 5'RACE template switching added a universal primer site and UMIs to it. MiXCR was run by TCRdb on the 5' RACE reads, yielding one entry per CDR3 protein. The table has 450,000 to 550,000 distinct CDR3 sequences, around a fifth seen once; the top ten hold about a sixth. Study-wide points: Clones that expanded after primary vaccination mostly reappeared after the booster (nearly 98% CD4, approximately 87% CD8). Contaminating bulk clonotypes could be abundant in FACS-sorted repertoires.

The V segment lost 0 bases and the J segment 13 bases; nucleotides outside the gene matches: 3. The germline V gene encodes CDR1 LGHNA and CDR2 YNFKEQ. The CDR3 loop spans 12 amino acids. The clonotype originates from a man younger than 35 who received the YFV17D yellow fever vaccine. The J gene is TRBJ2-1, the V gene TRBV4-2; TRBD2 matches at 7 bases. The material sequenced was PBMCs, taken 21 days after the first yellow fever vaccination. CDR3 protein: CASSQDLAVQFF. In DNA form, the CDR3 reads TGTGCCAGCAGCCAAGATCTAGCGGTACAGTTCTTC.